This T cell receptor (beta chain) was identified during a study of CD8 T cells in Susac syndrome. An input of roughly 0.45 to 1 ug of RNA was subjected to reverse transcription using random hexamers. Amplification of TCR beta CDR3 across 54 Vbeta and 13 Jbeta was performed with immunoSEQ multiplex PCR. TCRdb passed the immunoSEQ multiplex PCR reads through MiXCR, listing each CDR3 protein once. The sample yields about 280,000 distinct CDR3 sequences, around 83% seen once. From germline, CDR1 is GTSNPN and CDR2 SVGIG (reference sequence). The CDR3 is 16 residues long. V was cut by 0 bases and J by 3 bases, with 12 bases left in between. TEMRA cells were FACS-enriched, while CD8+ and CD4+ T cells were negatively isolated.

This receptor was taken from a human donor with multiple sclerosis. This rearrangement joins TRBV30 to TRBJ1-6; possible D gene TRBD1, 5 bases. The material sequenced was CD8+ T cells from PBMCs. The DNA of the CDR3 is TGTGCCTGGAGTGTGCGAGGGGTTAGCTATAATTCACCCCTCCACTTT. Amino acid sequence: CAWSVRGVSYNSPLHF.